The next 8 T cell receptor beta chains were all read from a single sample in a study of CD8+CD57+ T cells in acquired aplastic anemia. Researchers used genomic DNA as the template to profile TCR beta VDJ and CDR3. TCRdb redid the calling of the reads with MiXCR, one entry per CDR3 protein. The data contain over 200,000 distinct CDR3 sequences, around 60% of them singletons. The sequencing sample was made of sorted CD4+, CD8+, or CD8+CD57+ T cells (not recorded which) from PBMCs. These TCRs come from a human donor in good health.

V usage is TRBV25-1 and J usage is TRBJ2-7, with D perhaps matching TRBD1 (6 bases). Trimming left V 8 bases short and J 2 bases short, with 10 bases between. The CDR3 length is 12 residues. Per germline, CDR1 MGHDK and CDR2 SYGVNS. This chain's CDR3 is CASARTAYEQYF. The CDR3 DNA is TGTGCCAGCGCACGGACAGCCTACGAGCAGTACTTC.

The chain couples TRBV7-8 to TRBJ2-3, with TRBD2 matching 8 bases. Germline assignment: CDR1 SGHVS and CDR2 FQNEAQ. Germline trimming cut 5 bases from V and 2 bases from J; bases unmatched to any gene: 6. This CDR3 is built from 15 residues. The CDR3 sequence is CASSIGLAYTDTQYF. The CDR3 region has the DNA TGTGCCAGCAGCATCGGACTAGCCTACACAGATACGCAGTATTTT. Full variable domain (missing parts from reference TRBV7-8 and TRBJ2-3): GAGVSQSPRYKVAKRGQDVALRCDPISGHVSLFWYQQALGQGPEFLTYFQNEAQLDKSGLPSDRFFAERPEGSVSTLKIQRTQQEDSAVYLCASSIGLAYTDTQYFGPGTRLTVL.

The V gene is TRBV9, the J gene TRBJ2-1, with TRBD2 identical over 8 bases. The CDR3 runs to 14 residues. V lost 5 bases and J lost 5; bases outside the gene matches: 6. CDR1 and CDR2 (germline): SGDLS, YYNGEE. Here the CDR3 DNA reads TGTGCCAGCAGTTTAGCGGGATCCGACAATGAGCAGTTCTTC. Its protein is CASSLAGSDNEQFF. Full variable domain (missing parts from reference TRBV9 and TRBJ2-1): DSGVTQTPKHLITATGQRVTLRCSPRSGDLSVYWYQQSLDQGLQFLIQYYNGEERAKGNILERFSAQQFPDLHSELNLSSLELGDSALYFCASSLAGSDNEQFFGPGTRLTVL.

This chain's CDR3 is CASSLNQGRPPLHF. CDR3 nucleotide sequence: TGTGCCAGCAGCTTGAACCAGGGTCGACCACCCCTCCACTTT. The chain carries TRBV5-6 and TRBJ1-6; perhaps TRBD1 as D (5 bases). The germline CDR1 and CDR2 sequences are SGHDT and YYEEEE. CDR3 length: 14 residues. V shed 1 base and J shed 11 bases, with 13 bases lying between them. Looking up the rest from reference TRBV5-6 and TRBJ1-6 gives the full variable domain: DAGVTQSPTHLIKTRGQQVTLRCSPKSGHDTVSWYQQALGQGPQFIFQYYEEEERQRGNFPDRFSGHQFPNYSSELNVNALLLGDSALYLCASSLNQGRPPLHFGNGTRLTVT.

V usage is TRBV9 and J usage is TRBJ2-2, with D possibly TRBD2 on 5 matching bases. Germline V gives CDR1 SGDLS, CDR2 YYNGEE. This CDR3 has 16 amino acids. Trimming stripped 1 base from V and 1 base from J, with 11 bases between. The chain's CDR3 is CASSVLLAGNTGELFF. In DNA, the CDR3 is TGTGCCAGCAGCGTACTACTGGCGGGGAACACCGGGGAGCTGTTTTTT.

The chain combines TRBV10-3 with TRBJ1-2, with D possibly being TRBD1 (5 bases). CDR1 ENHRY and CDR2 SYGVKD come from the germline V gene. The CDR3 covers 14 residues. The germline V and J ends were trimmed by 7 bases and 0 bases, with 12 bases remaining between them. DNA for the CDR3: TGTGCCATCATGGGGGATGGAGCTAACTATGGCTACACCTTC. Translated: CAIMGDGANYGYTF.

CDR3 coding DNA: TGTGCCATCAGCCCCCTGGGTATACAAAGCACAGATACGCAGTATTTT. Protein: CAISPLGIQSTDTQYF. The chain employs TRBV10-3 and TRBJ2-3; no firm D call. CDR1 and CDR2 (germline): ENHRY, SYGVKD. Trimming pared 6 bases from V and 0 bases from J, leaving 16 bases between. The CDR3 length is 16 residues.

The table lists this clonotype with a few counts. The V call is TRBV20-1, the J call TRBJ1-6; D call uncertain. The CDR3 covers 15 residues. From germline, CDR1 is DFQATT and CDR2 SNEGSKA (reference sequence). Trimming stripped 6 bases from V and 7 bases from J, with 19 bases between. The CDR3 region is CSASDPMVSNSPLHF. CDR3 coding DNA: TGCAGTGCATCGGACCCTATGGTCTCCAATTCACCCCTCCACTTT.